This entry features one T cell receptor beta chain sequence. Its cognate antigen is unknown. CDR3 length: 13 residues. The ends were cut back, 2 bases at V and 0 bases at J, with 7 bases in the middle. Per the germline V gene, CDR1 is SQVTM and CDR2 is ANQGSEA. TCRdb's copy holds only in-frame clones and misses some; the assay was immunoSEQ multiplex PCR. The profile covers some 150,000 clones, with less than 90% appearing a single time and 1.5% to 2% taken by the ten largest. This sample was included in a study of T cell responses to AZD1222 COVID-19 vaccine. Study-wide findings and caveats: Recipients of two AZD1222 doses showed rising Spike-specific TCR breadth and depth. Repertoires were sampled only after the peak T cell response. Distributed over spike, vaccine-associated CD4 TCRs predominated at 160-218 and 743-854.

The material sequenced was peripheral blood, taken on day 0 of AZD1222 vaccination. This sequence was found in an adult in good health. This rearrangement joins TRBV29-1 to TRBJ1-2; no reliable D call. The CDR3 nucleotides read TGCAGCGTTGAATCGTGGACTAACTATGGCTACACCTTC. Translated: CSVESWTNYGYTF. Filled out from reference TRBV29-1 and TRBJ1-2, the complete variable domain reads SAVISQKPSRDICQRGTSLTIQCQVDSQVTMMFWYRQQPGQSLTLIATANQGSEATYESGFVIDKFPISRPNLTFSTLTVSNMSPEDSSIYLCSVESWTNYGYTFGSGTRLTVV.